This is a list of T cell receptor beta chains from one sample in a study of blood T cells in healthy people across ages. A single record per CDR3 protein comes from TCRdb applying MiXCR to the 5' RACE reads. The table has more than 1,400,000 distinct CDR3 sequences, 42% seen once. Material for sequencing was blood. The receptors were sampled from a woman under 30 in good health. CDR3s include the opening cysteine and the closing phenylalanine or tryptophan. A D gene is named only where the DNA matches it firmly. Size is stated for part of the rows, as once, few or many counts, or as a class when the clone is expanded.

J gene	V gene	D gene	clone size	CDR3 protein	CDR3 DNA
TRBJ2-1	TRBV5-1	TRBD2	.	CASTGKRGSSYNEQFF	TGCGCCAGCACCGGGAAGCGGGGGAGCTCCTACAATGAGCAGTTCTTC
TRBJ2-1	TRBV7-2	TRBD2	.	CASSVKRLASSYNEQFF	TGTGCCAGCAGCGTGAAGAGACTAGCCTCCTCCTACAATGAGCAGTTCTTC
TRBJ2-5	TRBV4-1	TRBD2	.	CASSQDLSSGGQETQYF	TGCGCCAGCAGCCAAGATCTGTCTAGCGGGGGTCAAGAGACCCAGTACTTC
TRBJ2-7	TRBV15	.	.	CATSNEPGDEQYF	TGTGCCACCAGCAACGAGCCCGGCGACGAGCAGTACTTC
TRBJ2-2	TRBV11-3	.	.	CASSSFNNANTGELFF	TGTGCCAGCAGCTCTTTTAATAACGCGAACACCGGGGAGCTGTTTTTT
TRBJ1-5	TRBV12-3/TRBV12-4	.	.	CASSGRQDGEQPQHF	TGTGCCAGCAGCGGTAGACAAGATGGGGAACAGCCCCAGCATTTT
TRBJ2-4	TRBV6-2/TRBV6-3	TRBD2	.	CASSYVRLASGTARAKNIQYF	TGTGCCAGCAGTTACGTTCGTCTGGCTAGCGGGACCGCTAGGGCCAAAAACATTCAGTACTTC
TRBJ2-1	TRBV29-1	.	few	CSVERDYNEQFF	TGCAGCGTTGAAAGGGACTACAATGAGCAGTTCTTC
TRBJ2-1	TRBV7-9	TRBD2	.	CTSSSTTSAYNEQFF	TGTACCAGCAGCTCGACGACTAGCGCCTACAATGAGCAGTTCTTC
TRBJ2-2	TRBV29-1	TRBD1	.	CSVEDSIGGFGELFF	TGCAGCGTTGAAGATTCTATAGGGGGCTTCGGGGAGCTGTTTTTT
TRBJ1-2	TRBV6-5	TRBD1	few	CASSYRDRAVYGYTF	TGTGCCAGCAGTTACCGCGACAGGGCGGTCTATGGCTACACCTTC
TRBJ1-2	TRBV28	TRBD1	.	CASSLGTGKDGYTF	TGTGCCAGCAGTTTAGGGACAGGGAAAGATGGCTACACCTTC